Listed here are 10 T cell receptor beta chains from one sample, sequenced in a study of T cells after yellow fever vaccination. TCRdb itself ran the 5' RACE reads through MiXCR, one entry per CDR3 protein. The data hold roughly 500,000 distinct CDR3 sequences, with approximately 21% observed a single time. The sequenced sample was PBMCs, obtained 15 days after the yellow fever booster vaccination. The receptors stem from a man aged 25-45 years who received the YFV17D yellow fever vaccine.

This chain joins TRBV6-2 or TRBV6-3 and TRBJ2-1, with D possibly TRBD1 on 5 matching bases. Between the trimmed V and J ends, which lost 0 bases and 4 bases, there was a span of 13 bases. Germline V gene data show CDR1 as MNHEY and CDR2 as SVGEGT. This CDR3 region has 16 residues. In DNA, the CDR3 is TGTGCCAGCAGTTACTCCTGGGCTGGGGCGTACAATGAGCAGTTCTTC. Its translation is CASSYSWAGAYNEQFF.

This clonotype was seen more than once but under ten times. The chain joins TRBV10-3 to TRBJ1-1; a weak D match, TRBD1 (6 bases). The V and J ends lost 0 bases and 6 bases respectively, with 14 bases between them. This CDR3 contains 15 residues. Germline V gene lookup returns CDR1 ENHRY and CDR2 SYGVKD. The CDR3 DNA reads as TGTGCCATCAGTGAGTCGATAGGGGGAAGGTCTGAAGCTTTCTTT. Translated: CAISESIGGRSEAFF.

Only a few counts were recorded for this clonotype. The chain uses TRBV29-1 and TRBJ2-3, with TRBD2 identical over 12 bases. V lost 1 base to trimming and J lost 0 bases; unmatched junction nucleotides: 14. The CDR3 has 20 residues. CDR1 is SQVTM and CDR2 is ANQGSEA in the germline V gene. The CDR3 spells CSVEGGRLAGAYSSTDTQYF. CDR3 bases: TGCAGCGTTGAAGGAGGGAGACTAGCGGGAGCATACAGTAGCACAGATACGCAGTATTTT.

The genes are TRBV7-9 and TRBJ1-4, with TRBD1 matching over 9 bases. CDR1 and CDR2 from the germline V gene are SEHNR and FQNEAQ (reference sequence). Unmatched junction bases numbered 12, after V lost 5 bases and J lost 8 bases. This CDR3 is 16 amino acids long. CDR3 in DNA: TGTGCCAGCAGCCCATCGACCGGGACAGGGTACGAAAAACTGTTTTTT. Translation: CASSPSTGTGYEKLFF.

The rearrangement uses TRBV5-4 and TRBJ2-7; 8 nucleotides match TRBD1. Germline values: CDR1 SGHNT, CDR2 YYREEE (reference sequence). The CDR3 sequence is 13 residues long. With V trimmed by 4 bases and J by 3 bases, 3 bases remained unmatched. CDR3 sequence (DNA): TGTGCCAGCAGCAACGACAGGGGCTACGAGCAGTACTTC. Its translation: CASSNDRGYEQYF.

The DNA of the CDR3 is TGTGCCAGCAGCGTGCGACAGGGGTCTTTCAATGAGCAGTTCTTC. It is translated as CASSVRQGSFNEQFF. The chain couples TRBV9 to TRBJ2-1; TRBD1 matches 8 bases. This CDR3 spans 15 amino acids. In germline, CDR1 is SGDLS, CDR2 YYNGEE. V was clipped by 2 bases and J by 6 bases; unmatched bases: 7.

This clonotype was seen a few times. The chain is built from TRBV7-9 and TRBJ2-1; D might be TRBD1 or TRBD2, each matching 5 bases. The germline gives CDR1 SEHNR, CDR2 FQNEAQ (reference sequence). Between the trimmed V and J ends, which lost 3 bases and 6 bases, there was a span of 18 bases. CDR3 length: 16 residues. CDR3 sequence (DNA): TGTGCCAGCAGCTTCAACCGGGACCTAAGGGGCAATGAGCAGTTCTTC. Its protein product is CASSFNRDLRGNEQFF. Full variable domain (remainder filled in from reference TRBV7-9 and TRBJ2-1): DTGVSQNPRHKITKRGQNVTFRCDPISEHNRLYWYRQTLGQGPEFLTYFQNEAQLEKSRLLSDRFSAERPKGSFSTLEIQRTEQGDSAMYLCASSFNRDLRGNEQFFGPGTRLTVL.

This clonotype was observed a handful of times. The chain joins TRBV18 to TRBJ1-5, with D perhaps TRBD1 (5 bases). This CDR3 is built from 14 residues. CDR1 and CDR2 (germline): KGHSH, LQKENI. V shed 6 bases and J shed 3 bases, with 12 bases lying between them. CDR3 loop: CASSPSGLNQPQHF. The CDR3 DNA reads TGTGCCAGCTCCCCGTCAGGGCTCAATCAGCCCCAGCATTTT.

In its sample, this clonotype was seen a few times. The chain links TRBV11-2 to TRBJ1-4; D possibly corresponds to TRBD1 (5 bases). The germline CDR1 and CDR2 sequences are SGHAT and FQNNGV. The CDR3 consists of 14 residues. Between the trimmed V and J ends, which lost 2 bases and 4 bases, there was a span of 8 bases. The CDR3 spells CASSLFRGNEKLFF. CDR3 nucleotide sequence: TGTGCCAGCAGCTTATTTAGGGGTAATGAAAAACTGTTTTTT.

Only a few counts were recorded for this clonotype. The CDR3 is CASSSGQGGSRNIQYF. DNA for the CDR3: TGCGCCAGCAGCTCGGGACAGGGCGGGTCCAGAAACATTCAGTACTTC. This chain links TRBV5-1 with TRBJ2-4; 9 bases line up with TRBD1. Germline V gene sequence: CDR1 SGHRS, CDR2 YFSETQ. The CDR3 consists of 16 residues. The V and J ends lost 3 bases and 6 bases, in that order; junction bases with no gene match: 10.